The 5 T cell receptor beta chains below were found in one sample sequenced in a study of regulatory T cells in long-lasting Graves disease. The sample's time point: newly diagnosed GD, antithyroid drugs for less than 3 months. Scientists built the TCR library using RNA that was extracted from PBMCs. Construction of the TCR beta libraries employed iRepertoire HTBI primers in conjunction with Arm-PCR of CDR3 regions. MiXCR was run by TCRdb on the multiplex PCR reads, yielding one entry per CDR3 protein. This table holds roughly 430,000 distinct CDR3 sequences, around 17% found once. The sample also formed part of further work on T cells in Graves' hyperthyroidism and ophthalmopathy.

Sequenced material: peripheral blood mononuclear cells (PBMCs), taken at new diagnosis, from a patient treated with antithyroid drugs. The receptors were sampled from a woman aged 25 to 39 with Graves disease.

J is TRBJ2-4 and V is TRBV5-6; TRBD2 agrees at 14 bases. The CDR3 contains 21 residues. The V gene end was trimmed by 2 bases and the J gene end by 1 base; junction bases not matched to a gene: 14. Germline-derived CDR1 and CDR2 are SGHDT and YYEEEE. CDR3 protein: CASSFEPGLAGASLAKNIQYF. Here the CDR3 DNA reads TGTGCCAGCAGCTTTGAGCCGGGACTAGCGGGAGCAAGCTTGGCCAAAAACATTCAGTACTTC.

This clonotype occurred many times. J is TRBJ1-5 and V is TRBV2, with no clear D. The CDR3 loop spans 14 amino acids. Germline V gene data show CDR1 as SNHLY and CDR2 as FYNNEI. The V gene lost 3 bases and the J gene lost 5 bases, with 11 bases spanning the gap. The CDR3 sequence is CASSDTVQDQPQHF. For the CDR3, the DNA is TGTGCCAGCAGTGATACGGTTCAAGATCAGCCCCAGCATTTT. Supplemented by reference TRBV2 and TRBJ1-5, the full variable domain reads EPEVTQTPSHQVTQMGQEVILRCVPISNHLYFYWYRQILGQKVEFLVSFYNNEISEKSEIFDDQFSVERPDGSNFTLKIRSTKLEDSAMYFCASSDTVQDQPQHFGDGTRLSIL.

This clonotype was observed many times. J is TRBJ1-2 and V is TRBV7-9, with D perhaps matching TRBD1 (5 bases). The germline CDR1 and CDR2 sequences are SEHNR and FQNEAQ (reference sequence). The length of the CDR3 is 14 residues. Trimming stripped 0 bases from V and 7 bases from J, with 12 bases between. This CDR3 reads CASSLARDPGGYTF. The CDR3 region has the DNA TGTGCCAGCAGCTTAGCCAGGGACCCCGGTGGCTACACCTTC.

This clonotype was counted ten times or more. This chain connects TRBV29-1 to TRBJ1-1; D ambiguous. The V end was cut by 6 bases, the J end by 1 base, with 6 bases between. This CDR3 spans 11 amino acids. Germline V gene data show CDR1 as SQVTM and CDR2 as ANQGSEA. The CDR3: CSVNTNTEAFF. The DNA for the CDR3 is TGCAGCGTCAATACGAACACTGAAGCTTTCTTT.

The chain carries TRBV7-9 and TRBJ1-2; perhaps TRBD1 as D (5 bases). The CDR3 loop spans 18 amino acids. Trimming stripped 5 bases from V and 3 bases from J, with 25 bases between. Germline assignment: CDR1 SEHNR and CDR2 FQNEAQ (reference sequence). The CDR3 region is CASSHLGARRLEDYGYTF. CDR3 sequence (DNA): TGTGCCAGCAGCCACCTAGGGGCGAGGAGGCTTGAGGACTATGGCTACACCTTC.